The source of this TCR beta chain is a study of T cell changes during pregnancy in multiple sclerosis. Germline V lookup: CDR1 MNHNY, CDR2 SVGAGI (reference sequence). Germline trimming cut 10 bases from V and 4 bases from J; bases unmatched to any gene: 18. The CDR3 runs to 16 residues. Some clones are missing from TCRdb's copy, which holds only in-frame ones; the method was immunoSEQ multiplex PCR. The table lists 32,000 or so clones, about 88% of them singletons. This sample comprised CD8+ T cells from peripheral blood mononuclear cells, obtained in the second trimester of pregnancy. The chain couples TRBV6-6 to TRBJ2-5; TRBD1 matches at 7 bases. This TCR was recovered from a female donor with multiple sclerosis, enrolled in a pregnancy study. The CDR3 bases are TGTGCCACCAACAGACAACATACGAGGGGGCTAGAGACCCAGTACTTC. The encoded protein is CATNRQHTRGLETQYF.